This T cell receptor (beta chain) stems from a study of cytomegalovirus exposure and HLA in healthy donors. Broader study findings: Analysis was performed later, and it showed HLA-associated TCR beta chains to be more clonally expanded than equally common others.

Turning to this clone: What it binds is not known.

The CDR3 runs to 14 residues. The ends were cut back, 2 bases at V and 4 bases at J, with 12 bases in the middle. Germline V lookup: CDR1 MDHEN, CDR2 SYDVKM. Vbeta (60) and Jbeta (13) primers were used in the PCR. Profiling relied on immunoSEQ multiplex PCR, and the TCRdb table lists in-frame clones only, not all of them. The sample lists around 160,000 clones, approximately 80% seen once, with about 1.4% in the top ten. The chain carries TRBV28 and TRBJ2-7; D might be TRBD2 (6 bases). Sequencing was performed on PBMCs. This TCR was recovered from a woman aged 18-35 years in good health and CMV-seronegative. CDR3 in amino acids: CASSLRLAHYEQYF. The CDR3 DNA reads TGTGCCAGCAGTTTACGGCTAGCGCATTACGAGCAGTACTTC.